This T cell receptor (beta chain) was captured in a study of T cell repertoires and leukemia-associated antigens. TCRdb analysed the 5' RACE reads with MiXCR anew, one entry per CDR3 protein. This table holds 7,500 to 10,000 distinct CDR3 sequences, 43% found once. The V end was cut by 5 bases, the J end by 2 bases, with 14 bases between. Per the germline V gene, CDR1 is SGHVS and CDR2 is FNYEAQ. The CDR3 has 15 amino acids. This clonotype was seen ten or more times. Antigen: not known. The chain couples TRBV7-6 to TRBJ2-3; D uncertain. The sample was CD3+ T cells sorted from blood and cultured. This TCR came from a female donor in good health. The DNA for the CDR3 is TGTGCCAGCAGCCAGACCCCAGGTTTCACAGATACGCAGTATTTT. Translation gives CASSQTPGFTDTQYF.